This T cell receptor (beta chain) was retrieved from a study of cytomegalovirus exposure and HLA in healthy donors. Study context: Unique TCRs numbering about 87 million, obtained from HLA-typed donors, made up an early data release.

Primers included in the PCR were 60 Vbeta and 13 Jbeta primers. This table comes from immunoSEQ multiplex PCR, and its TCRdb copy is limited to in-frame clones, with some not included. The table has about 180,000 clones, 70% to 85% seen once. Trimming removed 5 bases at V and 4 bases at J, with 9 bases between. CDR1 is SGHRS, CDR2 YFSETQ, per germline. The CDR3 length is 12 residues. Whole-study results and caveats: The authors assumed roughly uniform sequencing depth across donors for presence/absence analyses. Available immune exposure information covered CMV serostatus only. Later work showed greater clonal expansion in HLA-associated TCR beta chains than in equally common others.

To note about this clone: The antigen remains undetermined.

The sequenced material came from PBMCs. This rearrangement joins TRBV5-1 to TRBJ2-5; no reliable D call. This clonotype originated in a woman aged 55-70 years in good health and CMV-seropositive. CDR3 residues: CASRSQAETQYF. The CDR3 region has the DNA TGCGCCAGCAGGTCTCAGGCAGAGACCCAGTACTTC.